Below, 12 T cell receptor beta chains from the same sample are listed, as sequenced in a study of T cells in Graves' hyperthyroidism and ophthalmopathy. Amplified regions were TCR beta CDR3 sequences from RNA transcripts. A set of HTBI primers served as the primers for a first-round RT-PCR of the TCR CDR3. MiXCR, applied by TCRdb to the multiplex PCR reads, yields one record per CDR3 protein. The data contain around 660,000 distinct CDR3 sequences, just under 45% of them seen just once; the ten biggest clones take up about 7.7%. Material: peripheral blood or thyroid tissue (not recorded which). These TCRs come from an adult man with Graves' disease, either hyperthyroidism or ophthalmopathy (not recorded which).

Details on this clonotype: A much larger clone lies one base from this, so it may be a read error. The chain carries TRBV7-8 and TRBJ1-4; 9 bases are a match to TRBD1. CDR3 length: 14 residues. The germline V gene has CDR1 SGHVS and CDR2 FQNEAQ. The CDR3 DNA is TGTGCCAGCGGCTTAGCGGGACAGGGACAAAAACTGTTTTTT. Translated: CASGLAGQGQKLFF.

Details on this clonotype: It may be a read error: a sequence one base away is much more abundant. This chain joins TRBV11-2 and TRBJ2-7; 11 bases agree with TRBD1. Trimming cost V 4 bases and J 6 bases; bases outside gene matches: 5. The CDR3 consists of 14 residues. Germline V gene sequence: CDR1 SGHAT, CDR2 FQNNGV. In DNA form, the CDR3 reads TGTGCCAGCAGCTCGGGACAGGGGGGTACCGAGCAGTACTTC. It encodes CASSSGQGGTEQYF. The full variable domain, with the rest looked up from reference TRBV11-2 and TRBJ2-7, is EAGVAQSPRYKIIEKRQSVAFWCNPISGHATLYWYQQILGQGPKLLIQFQNNGVVDDSQLPKDRFSAERLKGVDSTLKIQPAKLEDSAVYLCASSSGQGGTEQYFGPGTRLTVT.

This clonotype appeared many times. J is TRBJ1-1 and V is TRBV10-3; D gene uncertain. Germline CDR1 is ENHRY and CDR2 is SYGVKD. Trimming removed 7 bases at V and 4 bases at J, with 10 bases between. CDR3 length: 12 amino acids. CDR3 sequence: CAIKPSSTEAFF. In DNA, the CDR3 is TGTGCCATCAAGCCATCGAGCACTGAAGCTTTCTTT.

This clonotype has a count of ten or more. The V and J genes are TRBV7-2 and TRBJ2-7; D is uncertain. Trimming removed 1 base at V and 3 bases at J, with 1 base between. CDR1 is SGHTA, CDR2 FQGNSA, per germline. This CDR3 has 11 residues. The CDR3 sequence is CASSLDYEQYF. CDR3 bases: TGTGCCAGCAGCTTAGACTACGAGCAGTACTTC.

Of note for this clonotype: This may come from a read error, since a much larger clone is one base off. The V and J genes are TRBV6-1 and TRBJ1-5, with D maybe TRBD1 (6 bases). V was cut by 8 bases and J by 2 bases, with 16 bases left in between. CDR1 and CDR2 (germline): MNHNS, SASEGT. The CDR3 is made up of 15 amino acids. In DNA, the CDR3 is TGTGCCAGCTGGGTTTCGGGGGGCGGCAATCAGCCCCAGCATTTT. Protein product: CASWVSGGGNQPQHF.

This clonotype was detected many times. The chain recombines TRBV29-1 with TRBJ2-5; possibly TRBD2 for D (6 bases). Germline V gene data show CDR1 as SQVTM and CDR2 as ANQGSEA. The CDR3 has 13 residues. Deletions cut 7 bases from V and 0 bases from J, with 12 bases between. CDR3 bases: TGCAGCGCAGATGGGGGGTACCAAGAGACCCAGTACTTC. It encodes CSADGGYQETQYF.

A few counts support this clonotype. The rearrangement uses TRBV2 and TRBJ1-5; TRBD1 matches at 7 bases. This CDR3 spans 15 amino acids. The germline V gene has CDR1 SNHLY and CDR2 FYNNEI. Trimming at V came to 6 bases and at J to 0 bases, leaving 5 bases not matched to a gene. DNA of the CDR3: TGTGCCAGCAGGGGACAGACTTATAGCAATCAGCCCCAGCATTTT. Amino acids: CASRGQTYSNQPQHF.

V usage is TRBV29-1 and J usage is TRBJ2-7; 14 bases match TRBD2. This CDR3 contains 15 residues. V lost 7 bases to trimming and J lost 3 bases; unmatched junction nucleotides: 8. Germline values: CDR1 SQVTM, CDR2 ANQGSEA. CDR3 region: CSADGGLAGGYEQYF. The DNA for the CDR3 is TGCAGCGCCGACGGAGGACTAGCGGGGGGCTACGAGCAGTACTTC.

Many counts were recorded for this clonotype. An end of the junction does not agree with germline; a read error may underlie this. The gene calls are TRBV7-9 and TRBJ2-7, with 9 bases that match TRBD2. Germline CDR1 and CDR2: SEHNR and FQNEAQ (reference sequence). This CDR3 region has 16 residues. CDR3 nucleotides: TGTGCCAGCAGCACATCTGCCGGGACTAGCTCCAACGAGCAGTACTTC. It yields the protein CASSTSAGTSSNEQYF.

In this sample, this clonotype turned up many times. The V call is TRBV7-2, the J call TRBJ1-5; tentative D call: TRBD1 (6 bases). Trimming left V 7 bases short and J 0 bases short, with 13 bases between. CDR3 length: 15 amino acids. CDR1 is SGHTA and CDR2 is FQGNSA in the germline V gene. The CDR3 sequence is CASTLGRGSNQPQHF. CDR3 DNA: TGTGCCAGCACCCTAGGCAGGGGTAGCAATCAGCCCCAGCATTTT.

With respect to this clonotype: This CDR3 is missing its conserved last phenylalanine or tryptophan, likely due to a read error. The chain carries TRBV7-6 and TRBJ1-1, with 7 bases lining up with TRBD1. CDR1 SGHVS and CDR2 FNYEAQ come from the germline V gene. Trimming removed 9 bases from V and 1 base from J; junction bases left unmatched: 14. The CDR3 spans 16 residues. The CDR3, as DNA: TGTGCCAGTCGTACACAGGGGATGGGGGCGAACACTGAAGCTTTCTAT. Protein: CASRTQGMGANTEAFY.

Notes on this clonotype: The junction and the germline gene differ at one end; a read error may be behind it. V is TRBV10-3 and J is TRBJ2-5; D may be TRBD1 (5 bases). The V gene's germline CDR1 is ENHRY and CDR2 SYGVKD. The CDR3 extends over 15 amino acids. The CDR3 loop is CAISETGPTQEAQYF. CDR3 nucleotides: TGTGCCATCAGTGAAACAGGACCAACCCAAGAGGCCCAGTACTTC.